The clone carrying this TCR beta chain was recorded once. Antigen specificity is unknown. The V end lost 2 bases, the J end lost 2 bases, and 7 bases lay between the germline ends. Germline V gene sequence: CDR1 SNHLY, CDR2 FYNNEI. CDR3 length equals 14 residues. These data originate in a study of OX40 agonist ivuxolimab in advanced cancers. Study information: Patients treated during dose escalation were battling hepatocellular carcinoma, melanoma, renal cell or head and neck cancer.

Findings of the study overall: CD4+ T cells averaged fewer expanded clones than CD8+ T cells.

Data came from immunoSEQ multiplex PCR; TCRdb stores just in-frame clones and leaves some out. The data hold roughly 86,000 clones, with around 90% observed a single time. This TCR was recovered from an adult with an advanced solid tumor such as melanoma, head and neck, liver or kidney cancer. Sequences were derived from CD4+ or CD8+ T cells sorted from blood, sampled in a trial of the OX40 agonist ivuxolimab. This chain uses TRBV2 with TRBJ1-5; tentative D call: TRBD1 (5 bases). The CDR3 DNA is TGTGCCAGCAGTGAAACGACAGGCAATCAGCCCCAGCATTTT. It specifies CASSETTGNQPQHF.